One and the same sample provided the 32 T cell receptor beta chains below, sequenced in a study of shared clonotypes between healthy human individuals. Clones were sequenced by immunoSEQ multiplex PCR, and TCRdb holds only the in-frame ones, with some missing. The table has approximately 1.9 million clones, 85% to 95% seen once. CD8 cells classed as naive were CD45RO-negative and positively selected for CCR7, excluding terminally differentiated effector memory CD45RA+ cells. The material sequenced was naive CD8+ T cells from PBMCs. Receptors originate from a young man in good health. Some clones in this sample may be carry-over from other donors' samples.

CDR3 loop: CASSRVGEGEQYF. In nucleotides, the CDR3 is TGCGCCAGCAGCCGTGTGGGGGAGGGCGAGCAGTACTTC. The V gene is TRBV5-1, the J gene TRBJ2-7; 7 bases map to TRBD2. Germline values: CDR1 SGHRS, CDR2 YFSETQ. The CDR3 loop spans 13 amino acids. V lost 4 bases, J lost 6 bases, and 7 bases stayed unmatched.

The chain uses TRBV29-1 and TRBJ2-7, with TRBD2 matching over 11 bases. There are 15 residues in the CDR3. Germline V gives CDR1 SQVTM, CDR2 ANQGSEA. J gave up 4 bases and V 0 bases, and 5 bases lay outside the gene matches. In DNA, the CDR3 is TGCAGCGTTGAAGAAGGCCGACTAGCGGGGTACGAGCAGTACTTC. This encodes CSVEEGRLAGYEQYF.

The rearrangement joins TRBV18 to TRBJ2-7; the match to TRBD1 covers 7 bases. The CDR3 covers 16 residues. Germline lookup yields CDR1 KGHSH and CDR2 LQKENI. V dropped 6 bases and J dropped 4; count of bases not matched to a gene: 15. CDR3 sequence (DNA): TGTGCCAGCTCCCCTCGAGACAGGGTAAGGGGGTACGAGCAGTACTTC. This sequence encodes CASSPRDRVRGYEQYF.

The V call is TRBV28, the J call TRBJ1-5; the match to TRBD1 covers 8 bases. The CDR3 length is 15 residues. Germline lookup yields CDR1 MDHEN and CDR2 SYDVKM. Losses at the gene ends were 7 bases for V and 0 bases for J; bases not matched to a gene: 5. CDR3 in DNA: TGTGCCAGCACTCAGGGGGCCTATAGCAATCAGCCCCAGCATTTT. It encodes CASTQGAYSNQPQHF. Looking up the rest from reference TRBV28 and TRBJ1-5 gives the full variable domain: DVKVTQSSRYLVKRTGEKVFLECVQDMDHENMFWYRQDPGLGLRLIYFSYDVKMKEKGDIPEGYSVSREKKERFSLILESASTNQTSMYLCASTQGAYSNQPQHFGDGTRLSIL.

The CDR3 coding sequence is TGTGCCAGCACCCCCGGGGGTGTCAGGGGGAGCTCCGAGCAGTACTTC. It is translated as CASTPGGVRGSSEQYF. The gene calls are TRBV7-8 and TRBJ2-7, with D possibly being TRBD1 (7 bases). Trimming removed 7 bases at V and 6 bases at J, with 25 bases between. Germline CDR1 and CDR2: SGHVS and FQNEAQ. This CDR3 has 16 residues.

V usage is TRBV6-5 and J usage is TRBJ1-5, with D possibly TRBD1 on 5 matching bases. Deletions cut 5 bases from V and 2 bases from J, with 13 bases between. Germline CDR1 is MNHEY and CDR2 is SVGAGI. The CDR3 consists of 15 residues. CDR3 nucleotides: TGTGCCAGCAGTCCCGGGGGTTTCGGCAATCAGCCCCAGCATTTT. Translated: CASSPGGFGNQPQHF.

CDR3 nucleotide sequence: TGTGCCAGCAGTTTTCTGGGCGGGAGACTGAATGAGCAGTTCTTC. Translating it yields CASSFLGGRLNEQFF. The chain links TRBV28 to TRBJ2-1, with TRBD2 matching 7 bases. Germline CDR1 and CDR2: MDHEN and SYDVKM. This CDR3 is built from 15 residues. Losses at the gene ends were 3 bases for V and 7 bases for J; bases not matched to a gene: 9.

The chain links TRBV27 to TRBJ2-1, with 13 bases fitting TRBD2. CDR3 length: 15 amino acids. Germline CDR1 reads MNHEY; CDR2 reads SMNVEV (reference sequence). V gave up 6 bases and J gave up 8 bases; unmatched junction bases: 7. CDR3 loop: CASRELAGGPYEQFF. The CDR3 DNA is TGTGCCAGCAGGGAACTAGCGGGAGGGCCCTATGAGCAGTTCTTC.

This chain uses TRBV7-9 with TRBJ2-1; 10 bases are a match to TRBD2. Germline V gene lookup returns CDR1 SEHNR and CDR2 FQNEAQ (reference sequence). V trimming: 0 bases; J trimming: 6 bases; junction bases outside the gene matches: 8. The CDR3 consists of 17 residues. The chain's CDR3 is CASSLAQREGHGNEQFF. The DNA for the CDR3 is TGTGCCAGCAGCTTAGCGCAGCGGGAGGGCCATGGCAATGAGCAGTTCTTC.

The gene calls are TRBV5-4 and TRBJ2-5; D remains ambiguous. This CDR3 has 12 residues. Germline V CDR1 and CDR2: SGHNT, YYREEE (reference sequence). Between the trimmed V and J ends, which lost 2 bases and 3 bases, there was a span of 5 bases. In DNA, the CDR3 is TGTGCCAGCAGCTTAGGAAAAGAGACCCAGTACTTC. Translating it yields CASSLGKETQYF.

J is TRBJ2-1 and V is TRBV4-1; unclear D gene. CDR1 and CDR2 (germline): MGHRA, YSYEKL. This CDR3 contains 13 residues. The ends were cut back, 1 base at V and 10 bases at J, with 11 bases in the middle. The CDR3 coding sequence is TGCGCCAGCAGCCAAGTATCACGACCGGAGCAGTTCTTC. Encoded protein: CASSQVSRPEQFF.

The CDR3 region is CASSLRVGGANTGELFF. The CDR3 bases are TGTGCCAGCAGTTTAAGGGTCGGGGGAGCGAACACCGGGGAGCTGTTTTTT. The chain recombines TRBV27 with TRBJ2-2; TRBD2 is a possible D gene (6 bases). Deletions cut 2 bases from V and 0 bases from J, with 13 bases between. The CDR3 has 17 amino acids. Per germline, CDR1 MNHEY and CDR2 SMNVEV (reference sequence).

Of note for this clone: This CDR3 is also generated by other DNA sequences in the sample. The rearrangement joins TRBV6-5 to TRBJ2-2; 8 bases map to TRBD2. V lost 0 bases to trimming and J lost 4 bases; unmatched junction nucleotides: 1. CDR1 is MNHEY and CDR2 is SVGAGI in the germline V gene. This CDR3 is built from 15 residues. CDR3 protein: CASSYSRGGTGELFF. In DNA form, the CDR3 reads TGTGCCAGCAGTTACTCTCGGGGGGGCACCGGGGAGCTGTTTTTT.

Remarks on this clone: The same CDR3 is also encoded by other DNA sequences in this sample. The chain uses TRBV9 and TRBJ2-7; no clear D. The CDR3 extends over 14 amino acids. V shed 0 bases and J shed 1 base, with 8 bases lying between them. Per the germline V gene, CDR1 is SGDLS and CDR2 is YYNGEE. CDR3 sequence (DNA): TGTGCCAGCAGCGTAGGGTCAGAGTCCTACGAGCAGTACTTC. Amino acid sequence: CASSVGSESYEQYF.

The CDR3 region has the DNA TGTGCCAGCAAAACGAGGACTAGCGGGAGGGCCTACGAGCAGTACTTC. Translated, it gives CASKTRTSGRAYEQYF. V usage is TRBV11-2 and J usage is TRBJ2-7; 15 bases map to TRBD2. CDR3 length: 16 amino acids. V was pared by 7 bases and J by 2 bases, with 6 bases of the junction left unmatched. Germline V CDR1 and CDR2: SGHAT, FQNNGV.

The DNA of the CDR3 is TGCGCCAGCAGTCAAGGGGGACAGGGGAGCGAGCAGTACTTC. It codes for CASSQGGQGSEQYF. The genes are TRBV23-1 and TRBJ2-7; 10 bases line up with TRBD1. TRBV23-1 is an ORF; its function is uncertain. The CDR3 runs to 14 residues. V was pared by 2 bases and J by 6 bases, with 4 bases of the junction left unmatched.

The V gene is TRBV7-3, the J gene TRBJ2-1, with 7 bases that match TRBD2. Germline lookup yields CDR1 SGHTA and CDR2 FQGTGA. The J segment lost 7 bases and the V segment lost 2 bases, leaving 17 bases of the junction unmatched. The CDR3 is made up of 18 amino acids. In DNA form, the CDR3 reads TGTGCCAGCAGCTTAGAGGAAGGGATGGCGGGAGTTAGGAATGAGCAGTTCTTC. Protein product: CASSLEEGMAGVRNEQFF.

This clone was seen just once. In DNA form, the CDR3 reads TGCGCCAGCAGCCAAGATGGGAATCTGAACACTGAAGCTTTCTTT. Translated: CASSQDGNLNTEAFF. J is TRBJ1-1 and V is TRBV4-3; D is unresolved. CDR1 LGHNA and CDR2 YSLEER come from the germline V gene. CDR3 length: 15 residues. The V end lost 0 bases, the J end lost 0 bases, and 8 bases lay between the germline ends.

This clone was observed once. Other DNA sequences of this sample code for an identical CDR3. The rearrangement links TRBV14 to TRBJ2-7, with D possibly matching TRBD1 (5 bases). Germline V gene data show CDR1 as SGHDN and CDR2 as FVKESK. Trimming shortened V by 0 bases and J by 4 bases, and 10 bases separated the two germline ends. CDR3 length: 14 amino acids. CDR3 sequence: CASSQEGRAYEQYF. The CDR3, as DNA: TGTGCCAGCAGCCAAGAGGGCAGGGCGTACGAGCAGTACTTC.

This rearrangement joins TRBV7-9 to TRBJ2-1, with TRBD2 matching over 7 bases. CDR1 SEHNR and CDR2 FQNEAQ come from the germline V gene (reference sequence). The CDR3 loop spans 15 amino acids. V trimming: 5 bases; J trimming: 9 bases; junction bases outside the gene matches: 13. The CDR3 DNA reads as TGTGCCAGCAGCCGGATAAGGCGGGAGAGGACTGAGCAGTTCTTC. Protein product: CASSRIRRERTEQFF.

The V and J genes are TRBV28 and TRBJ1-5, with D tentatively TRBD1 (6 bases). CDR3 size: 14 residues. CDR1 is MDHEN, CDR2 SYDVKM, per germline. V was clipped by 7 bases and J by 2 bases, with 12 bases between them. The CDR3 region is CASTFRGGNQPQHF. The CDR3 DNA sequence: TGTGCCAGCACTTTCAGGGGTGGCAATCAGCCCCAGCATTTT.

The rearrangement links TRBV7-2 to TRBJ2-7; 14 bases align to TRBD2. The germline CDR1 and CDR2 sequences are SGHTA and FQGNSA. This CDR3 has 15 residues. With 5 bases clipped from V and 7 bases from J, the junction kept 7 bases outside the gene matches. Here the CDR3 DNA reads TGTGCCAGCAGCCCACGGACTAGCGGGAGGTGGGAGCAGTACTTC. The encoded protein is CASSPRTSGRWEQYF.

This chain connects TRBV2 to TRBJ2-1, with a possible D match to TRBD1 (6 bases). V was clipped by 4 bases and J by 1 base, with 14 bases between them. Looked up from germline, CDR1 is SNHLY and CDR2 is FYNNEI. This CDR3 is built from 16 residues. CDR3 protein: CASSASLQGSYNEQFF. CDR3 DNA sequence: TGTGCCAGCAGTGCAAGCTTACAGGGTTCCTACAATGAGCAGTTCTTC.

V gene TRBV29-1 combines with J gene TRBJ1-5, with 8 bases matching TRBD1. V lost 0 bases to trimming and J lost 7 bases; unmatched junction nucleotides: 11. The CDR3 totals 16 residues. Per the germline V gene, CDR1 is SQVTM and CDR2 is ANQGSEA. CDR3 region: CSVEDRTGSQRQPQHF. CDR3 nucleotide sequence: TGCAGCGTTGAAGACCGGACAGGGAGTCAAAGGCAGCCCCAGCATTTT.

This clone was recorded only once. This sequence joins TRBV27 and TRBJ1-5; D unclear. Trimming left V 4 bases short and J 4 bases short, with 11 bases between. The germline V gene encodes CDR1 MNHEY and CDR2 SMNVEV (reference sequence). The CDR3 totals 14 residues. The CDR3: CASSSPEMNQPQHF. In nucleotides, the CDR3 is TGTGCCAGCAGTTCCCCAGAGATGAATCAGCCCCAGCATTTT.

The chain combines TRBV7-8 with TRBJ2-7; the D gene is possibly TRBD2 (5 bases). The CDR3 contains 15 residues. The germline V gene has CDR1 SGHVS and CDR2 FQNEAQ. V was clipped by 4 bases and J by 0 bases, with 13 bases between them. The CDR3 nucleotides are TGTGCCAGCAGCTCCCGAGCGGAACCCTCCTACGAGCAGTACTTC. It specifies CASSSRAEPSYEQYF.

The chain has TRBV27 and TRBJ2-7; maybe TRBD2 (6 bases). CDR3 length: 14 amino acids. Trimming removed 4 bases at V and 2 bases at J, with 12 bases between. The germline gives CDR1 MNHEY, CDR2 SMNVEV (reference sequence). The CDR3 region has the DNA TGTGCCAGCAGTTCCGAGCGGGTCCCCTACGAGCAGTACTTC. This gives the protein CASSSERVPYEQYF.

The CDR3 reads CARRGDSGELFF. CDR3 sequence (DNA): TGTGCCAGACGGGGGGACTCCGGGGAGCTGTTTTTT. The J gene is TRBJ2-2, the V gene TRBV7-9, with 7 bases lining up with TRBD2. The CDR3 extends over 12 amino acids. Germline CDR1 and CDR2: SEHNR and FQNEAQ (reference sequence). The V gene end was trimmed by 9 bases and the J gene end by 6 bases; junction bases not matched to a gene: 4.

The chain employs TRBV9 and TRBJ2-3, with 12 nucleotides matching TRBD2. The trim removed 0 bases at V and 6 bases at J, leaving 8 bases unmatched. This CDR3 region has 17 residues. Germline CDR1 and CDR2: SGDLS and YYNGEE. The CDR3 bases are TGTGCCAGCAGCGTAGGGCCTAGCGGGAGGGGGAGTGATACGCAGTATTTT. This sequence encodes CASSVGPSGRGSDTQYF.

The chain has TRBV6-5 and TRBJ1-1; 8 nucleotides align to TRBD1. V was clipped by 5 bases and J by 7 bases; unmatched bases: 9. In germline, CDR1 is MNHEY, CDR2 SVGAGI. The CDR3 runs 14 residues. Written as DNA, the CDR3 is TGTGCCAGCAGTCAAGACAGGGGTAAGGGTGAAGCTTTCTTT. Translated, it gives CASSQDRGKGEAFF.

This chain uses TRBV19 with TRBJ1-1, with a weak D call TRBD1 (5 bases). Trimming took off 3 bases at V and 1 base at J, with 12 bases between the two ends. The CDR3 totals 15 residues. CDR1 is LNHDA, CDR2 SQIVND, per germline (reference sequence). This CDR3 is CASSMRGRQNTEAFF. The CDR3 DNA reads as TGTGCCAGTAGTATGAGGGGACGGCAGAACACTGAAGCTTTCTTT.

This chain joins TRBV4-1 and TRBJ1-1; D is perhaps TRBD1 (6 bases). Germline lookup yields CDR1 MGHRA and CDR2 YSYEKL. V lost 1 base, J lost 3 bases, and 12 bases lay in between. This CDR3 has 15 amino acids. DNA for the CDR3: TGCGCCAGCAGCCAAGTAGGGGGGGTGTACACTGAAGCTTTCTTT. It specifies CASSQVGGVYTEAFF.